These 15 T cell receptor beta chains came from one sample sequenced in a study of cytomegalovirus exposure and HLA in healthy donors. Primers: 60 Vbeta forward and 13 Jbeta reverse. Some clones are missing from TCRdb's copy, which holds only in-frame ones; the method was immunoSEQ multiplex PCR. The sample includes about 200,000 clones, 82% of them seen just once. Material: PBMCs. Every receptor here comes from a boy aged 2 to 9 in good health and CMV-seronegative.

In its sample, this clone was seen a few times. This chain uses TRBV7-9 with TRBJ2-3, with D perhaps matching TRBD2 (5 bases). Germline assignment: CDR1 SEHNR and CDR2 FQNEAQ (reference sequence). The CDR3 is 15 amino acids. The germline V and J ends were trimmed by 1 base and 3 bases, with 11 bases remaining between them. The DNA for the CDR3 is TGTGCCAGCAGCTTAGTGGTTTCGGGGACAGATACGCAGTATTTT. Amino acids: CASSLVVSGTDTQYF.

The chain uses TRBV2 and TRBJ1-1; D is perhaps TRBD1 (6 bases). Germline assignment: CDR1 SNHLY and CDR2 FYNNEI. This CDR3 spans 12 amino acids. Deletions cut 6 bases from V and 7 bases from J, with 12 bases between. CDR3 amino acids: CASRGDILEAFF. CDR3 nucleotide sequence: TGTGCCAGCAGGGGGGACATCCTTGAAGCTTTCTTT.

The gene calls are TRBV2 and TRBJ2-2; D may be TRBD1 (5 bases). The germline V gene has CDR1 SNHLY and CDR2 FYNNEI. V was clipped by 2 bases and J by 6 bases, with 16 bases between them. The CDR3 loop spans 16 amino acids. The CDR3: CASSERGSQSPGELFF. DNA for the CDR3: TGTGCCAGCAGTGAAAGGGGCTCTCAAAGTCCCGGGGAGCTGTTTTTT.

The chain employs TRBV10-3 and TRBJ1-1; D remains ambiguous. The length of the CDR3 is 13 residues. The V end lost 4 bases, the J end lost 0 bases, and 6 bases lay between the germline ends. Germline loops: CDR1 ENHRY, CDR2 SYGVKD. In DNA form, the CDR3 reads TGTGCCATCAGTGGGGCCATGAACACTGAAGCTTTCTTT. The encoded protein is CAISGAMNTEAFF.

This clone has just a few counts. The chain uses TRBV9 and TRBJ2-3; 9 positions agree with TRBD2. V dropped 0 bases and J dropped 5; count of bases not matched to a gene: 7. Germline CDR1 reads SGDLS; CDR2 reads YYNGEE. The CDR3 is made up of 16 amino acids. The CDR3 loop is CASSVAASGALDTQYF. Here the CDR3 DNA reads TGTGCCAGCAGCGTAGCCGCTAGCGGGGCACTAGATACGCAGTATTTT.

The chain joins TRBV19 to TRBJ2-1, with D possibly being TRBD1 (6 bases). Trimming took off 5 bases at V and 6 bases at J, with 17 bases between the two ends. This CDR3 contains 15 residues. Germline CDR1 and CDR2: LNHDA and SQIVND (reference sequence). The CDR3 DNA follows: TGTGCCAGTAGTCCAGGGGTAGGCACGGGCAATGAGCAGTTCTTC. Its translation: CASSPGVGTGNEQFF. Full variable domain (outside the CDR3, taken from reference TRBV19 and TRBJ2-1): DGGITQSPKYLFRKEGQNVTLSCEQNLNHDAMYWYRQDPGQGLRLIYYSQIVNDFQKGDIAEGYSVSREKKESFPLTVTSAQKNPTAFYLCASSPGVGTGNEQFFGPGTRLTVL.

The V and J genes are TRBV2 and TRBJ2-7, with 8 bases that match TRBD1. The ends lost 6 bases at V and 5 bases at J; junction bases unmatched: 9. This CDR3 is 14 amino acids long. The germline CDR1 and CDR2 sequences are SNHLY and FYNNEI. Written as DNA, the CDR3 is TGTGCCAGCAGAACCAACAGGGGGATTGACGAGCAGTACTTC. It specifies CASRTNRGIDEQYF.

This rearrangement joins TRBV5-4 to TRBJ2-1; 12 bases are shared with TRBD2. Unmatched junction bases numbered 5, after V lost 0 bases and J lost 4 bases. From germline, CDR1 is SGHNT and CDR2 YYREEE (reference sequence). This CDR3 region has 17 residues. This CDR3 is CASSLGAGLAGYNEQFF. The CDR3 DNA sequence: TGTGCCAGCAGCTTGGGGGCAGGACTAGCGGGGTACAATGAGCAGTTCTTC.

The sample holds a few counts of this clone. The CDR3 loop reads CASSGTGTYGYTF. CDR3 DNA: TGTGCCAGCAGCGGGACAGGGACCTATGGCTACACCTTC. The rearrangement links TRBV9 to TRBJ1-2; 8 bases agree with TRBD1. Trimming cost V 3 bases and J 4 bases; bases outside gene matches: 2. Germline CDR1 and CDR2: SGDLS and YYNGEE. The CDR3 is made up of 13 amino acids.

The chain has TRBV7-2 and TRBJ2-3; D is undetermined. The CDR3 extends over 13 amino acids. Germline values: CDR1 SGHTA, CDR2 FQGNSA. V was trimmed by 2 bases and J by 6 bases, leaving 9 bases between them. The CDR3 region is CASSLLRADTQYF. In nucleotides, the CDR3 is TGTGCCAGCAGCTTACTTCGTGCGGATACGCAGTATTTT. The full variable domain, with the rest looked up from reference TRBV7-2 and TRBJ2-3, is GAGVSQSPSNKVTEKGKDVELRCDPISGHTALYWYRQSLGQGLEFLIYFQGNSAPDKSGLPSDRFSAERTGGSVSTLTIQRTQQEDSAVYLCASSLLRADTQYFGPGTRLTVL.

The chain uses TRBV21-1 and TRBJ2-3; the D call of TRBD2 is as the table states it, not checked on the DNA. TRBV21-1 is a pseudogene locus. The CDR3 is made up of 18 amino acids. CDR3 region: CASSKSSKRGGRTDTQYF. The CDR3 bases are TGTGCCAGCAGCAAAAGTTCGAAGCGGGGGGGCAGGACAGATACGCAGTATTTT.

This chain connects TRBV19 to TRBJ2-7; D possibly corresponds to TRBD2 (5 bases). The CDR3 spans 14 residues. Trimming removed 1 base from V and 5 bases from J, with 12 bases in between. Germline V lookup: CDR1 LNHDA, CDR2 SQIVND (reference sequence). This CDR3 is CASSIAWTLHEQYF. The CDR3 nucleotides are TGTGCCAGTAGTATAGCTTGGACTCTCCACGAGCAGTACTTC.

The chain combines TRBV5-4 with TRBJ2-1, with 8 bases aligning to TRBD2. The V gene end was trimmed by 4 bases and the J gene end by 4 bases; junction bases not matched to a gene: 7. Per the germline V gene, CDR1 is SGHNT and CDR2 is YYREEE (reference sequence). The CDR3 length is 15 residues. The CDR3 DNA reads TGTGCCAGCAGCGACGGGGGGGACATTTACAATGAGCAGTTCTTC. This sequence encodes CASSDGGDIYNEQFF. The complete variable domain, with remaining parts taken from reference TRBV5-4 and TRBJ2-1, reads ETGVTQSPTHLIKTRGQQVTLRCSSQSGHNTVSWYQQALGQGPQFIFQYYREEENGRGNFPPRFSGLQFPNYSSELNVNALELDDSALYLCASSDGGDIYNEQFFGPGTRLTVL.

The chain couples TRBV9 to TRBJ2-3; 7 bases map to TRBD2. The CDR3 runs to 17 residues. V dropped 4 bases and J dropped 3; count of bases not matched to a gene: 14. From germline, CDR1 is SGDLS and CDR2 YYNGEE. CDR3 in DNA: TGTGCCAGCAGCCCACTCGGGGCGGGGGTCGGAACAGATACGCAGTATTTT. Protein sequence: CASSPLGAGVGTDTQYF.

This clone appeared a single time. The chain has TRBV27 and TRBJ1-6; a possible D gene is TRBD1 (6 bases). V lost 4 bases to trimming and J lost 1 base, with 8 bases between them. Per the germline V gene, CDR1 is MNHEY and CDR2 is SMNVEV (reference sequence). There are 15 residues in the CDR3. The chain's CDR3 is CASSWTESYNSPLHF. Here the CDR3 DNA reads TGTGCCAGCAGTTGGACAGAATCCTATAATTCACCCCTCCACTTT.